These 18 T cell receptor beta chains were sequenced from one sample in a study of cytomegalovirus exposure and HLA in healthy donors. The PCR was carried out with 60 Vbeta primers and 13 Jbeta primers. Libraries were prepared by immunoSEQ multiplex PCR; TCRdb keeps only in-frame clonotypes and omits some of them. The table lists over 150,000 clones, less than 85% of them singletons, with roughly 1.4% in the top ten. The material sequenced was PBMCs. The receptors derive from a man aged 55 to 70 in good health and CMV-seronegative.

The chain uses TRBV18 and TRBJ1-1; D may be TRBD1 (5 bases). The CDR3 extends over 15 amino acids. Germline-derived CDR1 and CDR2 are KGHSH and LQKENI. V dropped 3 bases and J dropped 1 base, with 12 bases sitting between them. CDR3 DNA sequence: TGTGCCAGCTCACCTCTGATGGGGCGGAACACTGAAGCTTTCTTT. It codes for CASSPLMGRNTEAFF.

This clone appeared a single time. The chain joins TRBV6-6 to TRBJ1-2; the D gene is possibly TRBD1 (6 bases). V was pared by 2 bases and J by 6 bases, with 19 bases between. Germline V lookup: CDR1 MNHNY, CDR2 SVGAGI (reference sequence). The CDR3 is 16 amino acids. CDR3: CASSYRGVRGGDGYTF. For the CDR3, the DNA is TGTGCCAGCAGTTACCGAGGCGTCAGGGGAGGGGATGGCTACACCTTC.

The V gene is TRBV6-1, the J gene TRBJ2-5; TRBD2 matches 9 bases. The J call is doubtful: the DNA matches TRBJ2-7 better. This CDR3 region has 16 residues. Germline-derived CDR1 and CDR2 are MNHNS and SASEGT. The CDR3 nucleotides are TGTGCCAGCAGTGCCTCGCGGACTAGCGCCTCCTACGAGCAGTACTTC. It codes for CASSASRTSASYEQYF.

This clone has only a few counts. Additional DNA sequences in this sample encode the identical CDR3. The chain couples TRBV7-2 to TRBJ2-7; a weak D match, TRBD1 (6 bases). Between the trimmed V and J ends, which lost 1 base and 0 bases, there was a span of 7 bases. The CDR3 is 14 residues long. Germline V gives CDR1 SGHTA, CDR2 FQGNSA. The CDR3 region is CASSLVQGSYEQYF. The CDR3 DNA reads as TGTGCCAGCAGCTTAGTACAGGGCTCCTACGAGCAGTACTTC.

J is TRBJ2-3 and V is TRBV5-1, with 10 bases fitting TRBD1. CDR1 and CDR2 from the germline V gene are SGHRS and YFSETQ. The length of the CDR3 is 16 residues. V trimming: 0 bases; J trimming: 3 bases; junction bases outside the gene matches: 4. The CDR3 DNA reads as TGCGCCAGCAGCTTGGTGACAGGGGGCGGGACAGATACGCAGTATTTT. As protein: CASSLVTGGGTDTQYF.

The chain couples TRBV29-1 to TRBJ2-7; 7 nucleotides match TRBD2. The CDR3 sequence is 13 residues long. The germline gives CDR1 SQVTM, CDR2 ANQGSEA. Trimming took 2 bases from V and 6 from J; bases not matched to a gene: 7. The CDR3: CSVEPTSTGEQYF. The CDR3 bases are TGCAGCGTTGAACCGACTAGCACCGGCGAGCAGTACTTC.

J is TRBJ1-2 and V is TRBV6-4; 7 positions match TRBD1. Germline loops: CDR1 MRHNA, CDR2 SNTAGT. The CDR3 is 13 residues long. Losses at the gene ends were 5 bases for V and 2 bases for J; bases not matched to a gene: 2. This CDR3 reads CASSPTGNYGYTF. DNA of the CDR3: TGTGCCAGCAGTCCGACAGGGAACTATGGCTACACCTTC.

This sequence joins TRBV6-5 and TRBJ2-7, with 9 positions matching TRBD2. The trim removed 4 bases at V and 4 bases at J, leaving 8 bases unmatched. Germline CDR1 and CDR2: MNHEY and SVGAGI. This CDR3 is 15 amino acids long. As DNA, the CDR3 is TGTGCCAGCAGTTCCCCTAGCGGGATGATTTACGAGCAGTACTTC. Translation: CASSSPSGMIYEQYF.

This CDR3 reads CASSQDRRGGEQFF. The CDR3 bases are TGCGCCAGCAGCCAAGATAGAAGGGGGGGTGAGCAGTTCTTC. The chain links TRBV4-3 to TRBJ2-1; maybe TRBD2 (7 bases). The length of the CDR3 is 14 residues. Looked up from germline, CDR1 is LGHNA and CDR2 is YSLEER. The germline V and J ends were trimmed by 0 bases and 9 bases, with 12 bases remaining between them.

The rearrangement joins TRBV7-2 to TRBJ2-3; possible D gene TRBD1, 6 bases. CDR3 length: 15 residues. The germline V and J ends were trimmed by 5 bases and 0 bases, with 12 bases remaining between them. Germline CDR1 is SGHTA and CDR2 is FQGNSA. The chain's CDR3 is CASSPQGDSTDTQYF. DNA of the CDR3: TGTGCCAGCAGCCCACAGGGAGATAGCACAGATACGCAGTATTTT.

This chain connects TRBV19 to TRBJ1-1; D gene uncertain. The germline V gene has CDR1 LNHDA and CDR2 SQIVND (reference sequence). Between the trimmed V and J ends, which lost 0 bases and 8 bases, there was a span of 13 bases. The CDR3 totals 14 residues. CDR3 region: CASSIDWHSTEAFF. The CDR3 nucleotides read TGTGCCAGTAGTATAGATTGGCACAGTACCGAAGCTTTCTTT.

This clone was seen more than once but under ten times. The V gene is TRBV18, the J gene TRBJ2-5, with a possible D match to TRBD1 (6 bases). CDR1 and CDR2 (germline): KGHSH, LQKENI. This CDR3 contains 15 residues. Trimming removed 3 bases from V and 5 bases from J, with 16 bases in between. CDR3 in amino acids: CASSPGPGVGETQYF. The CDR3 coding sequence is TGTGCCAGCTCACCGGGTCCAGGGGTTGGCGAGACCCAGTACTTC.

J is TRBJ1-1 and V is TRBV7-2; 7 nucleotides line up with TRBD1. The V gene end was trimmed by 5 bases and the J gene end by 0 bases; junction bases not matched to a gene: 6. This CDR3 region has 15 residues. Germline lookup yields CDR1 SGHTA and CDR2 FQGNSA. CDR3 DNA sequence: TGTGCCAGCAGCCCGGGGGACAGCATGAACACTGAAGCTTTCTTT. Protein sequence: CASSPGDSMNTEAFF.

The chain employs TRBV6-6 and TRBJ1-4; D is uncertain. This CDR3 spans 14 amino acids. The V gene lost 2 bases and the J gene lost 4 bases, with 8 bases spanning the gap. CDR1 MNHNY and CDR2 SVGAGI come from the germline V gene (reference sequence). The CDR3: CASSYGQFNEKLFF. CDR3 sequence (DNA): TGTGCCAGCAGTTACGGGCAGTTTAATGAAAAACTGTTTTTT.

V and J are TRBV5-8 and TRBJ2-1; 8 bases are shared with TRBD1. V was clipped by 4 bases and J by 6 bases; unmatched bases: 21. The CDR3 runs to 19 residues. Germline loops: CDR1 SGHTS, CDR2 YDEGEE. The CDR3 region is CASSLNGYRGQVFGNEQFF. The CDR3 region has the DNA TGTGCCAGCAGCCTCAATGGGTATCGGGGACAGGTTTTTGGCAATGAGCAGTTCTTC.

This clone was seen a handful of times. The chain links TRBV19 to TRBJ2-1, with 8 bases matching TRBD1. This CDR3 spans 15 amino acids. Losses at the gene ends were 6 bases for V and 4 bases for J; bases not matched to a gene: 8. The germline CDR1 and CDR2 sequences are LNHDA and SQIVND (reference sequence). The CDR3 spells CASRLIGTGYNEQFF. The CDR3 DNA sequence: TGTGCCAGTAGACTCATTGGGACAGGTTACAATGAGCAGTTCTTC.

The chain couples TRBV6-5 to TRBJ2-3; TRBD2 is a possible D gene (5 bases). The CDR3 has 14 residues. Trimming shortened V by 2 bases and J by 11 bases, and 17 bases separated the two germline ends. Germline V gene sequence: CDR1 MNHEY, CDR2 SVGAGI. The CDR3, as DNA: TGTGCCAGCAGTTACGATAGGGTAGAGACTAAGCAGTATTTT. This gives the protein CASSYDRVETKQYF.

The chain couples TRBV19 to TRBJ1-1; a possible D gene is TRBD1 (5 bases). Germline V gives CDR1 LNHDA, CDR2 SQIVND (reference sequence). This CDR3 has 14 residues. V shed 3 bases and J shed 3 bases, with 11 bases lying between them. Here the CDR3 DNA reads TGTGCCAGTAGTATTTCCAGGGTCGACACTGAAGCTTTCTTT. Translation: CASSISRVDTEAFF.